The clone carrying this T cell receptor beta chain was seen a few times. This specimen belongs to a study of blood T cell repertoires in COVID-19. Study background: The study drew acute and convalescent COVID-19 samples from the United States, Italy and Spain. Sample material is recorded as cDNA or gDNA derived from T cells, B-cell-depleted T cells, or PBMCs.

With V trimmed by 4 bases and J by 2 bases, 8 bases remained unmatched. CDR3 size: 15 residues. CDR1 and CDR2 from the germline V gene are SGHNT and YYREEE (reference sequence). Participant ages covered about 18 to 95 years across about 25 US areas. Assignment of participants to cohorts was predicated upon participant-reported clinical history. The repertoire was sequenced with immunoSEQ multiplex PCR; TCRdb's copy has only in-frame clones and lacks some. The table shows about 250,000 clones, with 87% occurring only once. The chain is built from TRBV5-4 and TRBJ2-5, with 7 bases that match TRBD1. The material sequenced was PBMCs or T cells enriched from blood (not recorded which). This receptor was taken from a woman aged 25 to 39 with acute COVID-19. In DNA, the CDR3 is TGTGCCAGCAGCCAAAAAAGGGACAGACAAGAGACCCAGTACTTC. Its translation is CASSQKRDRQETQYF.